This T cell receptor beta chain was recorded in a study of brain metastases from non-small cell lung cancer. Here immunoSEQ multiplex PCR was the method, and the copy in TCRdb shows in-frame clones only, minus some. In the table there are thousands of clones, 85% of which are singletons. The sample consisted of tumor-adjacent normal tissue. The TCR originated in a donor at least 40 years old with non-small cell lung cancer.

CDR3 DNA: TGTGCCAGCAGCCAAGCCGGTGGGGGGACCACAGATACGCAGTATTTT. It encodes CASSQAGGGTTDTQYF. The genes are TRBV4-2 and TRBJ2-3, with TRBD2 as a possible D gene (6 bases). Trimming removed 1 base from V and 2 bases from J, with 13 bases in between. The CDR3 runs 16 residues. The germline CDR1 and CDR2 sequences are LGHNA and YNFKEQ.